The 27 T cell receptor beta chains listed next were all sequenced from one sample in a study of blood T cell repertoires in COVID-19 (dated by TCRdb to about 2020). Library preparation was by the immunoSEQ multiplex PCR assay. TCRdb provides this immuneACCESS table in a form limited to in-frame rearrangements. Some clones are lacking; in checked studies, under half of them reflect an unresolved V gene, and why the rest are absent is not known. The sample data list roughly 290,000 clones, and around 90% of these were observed just once. The biggest ten clones account for 6.8% of the sample. Sequenced input: peripheral blood. These receptors all stem from a woman under 40 with COVID-19, enrolled during active disease.

J is TRBJ1-2 and V is TRBV7-9; no definite D call. The ends were cut back, 5 bases at V and 4 bases at J, with 8 bases in the middle. This CDR3 is 12 amino acids long. Looked up from germline, CDR1 is SEHNR and CDR2 is FQNEAQ (reference sequence). The CDR3: CASSLGLYGYTF. In nucleotides, the CDR3 is TGTGCCAGCAGCCTGGGCCTCTATGGCTACACCTTC.

This clone was seen only once. The sample has other DNA sequences that encode this CDR3 too. The genes are TRBV4-1 and TRBJ1-1; weak D call: TRBD1 (5 bases). Per germline, CDR1 MGHRA and CDR2 YSYEKL. The V and J ends lost 2 bases and 1 base respectively, with 5 bases between them. There are 13 residues in the CDR3. CDR3 nucleotide sequence: TGCGCCAGCAGCCAAACAGGGAACACTGAAGCTTTCTTT. Its protein product is CASSQTGNTEAFF.

J is TRBJ2-7 and V is TRBV12-3 or TRBV12-4; D gene unclear. Trimming cost V 2 bases and J 2 bases, with 7 bases left between them. The CDR3 runs 13 residues. CDR3 sequence (DNA): TGTGCCAGCAGTTTAAACCTAGCCTACGAGCAGTACTTC. Its translation: CASSLNLAYEQYF.

The genes are TRBV10-3 and TRBJ2-2, with D unclear. This CDR3 spans 13 amino acids. Trimming removed 6 bases from V and 1 base from J, with 6 bases in between. Germline V gives CDR1 ENHRY, CDR2 SYGVKD. This CDR3 is CAISRQNTGELFF. The CDR3 DNA is TGTGCCATCAGCCGACAGAACACCGGGGAGCTGTTTTTT.

V is TRBV4-1 and J is TRBJ1-4, with 9 bases fitting TRBD1. The CDR3 sequence is 17 residues long. V shed 0 bases, J shed 10 bases, and the junction held 12 bases outside the gene matches. The germline CDR1 and CDR2 sequences are MGHRA and YSYEKL. CDR3 DNA sequence: TGCGCCAGCAGCCAAGAAGGGACCGGGACAGGGAAGGGAAAACTGTTTTTT. Residues: CASSQEGTGTGKGKLFF.

V usage is TRBV6-2 or TRBV6-3 and J usage is TRBJ2-1, with 13 positions matching TRBD2. The CDR3 extends over 20 amino acids. V shed 2 bases, J shed 5 bases, and the junction held 15 bases outside the gene matches. The germline CDR1 and CDR2 sequences are MNHEY and SVGEGT. CDR3 protein: CASSYESGLAGLHSDNEQFF. The CDR3 DNA sequence: TGTGCCAGCAGTTACGAGTCGGGACTAGCGGGACTCCACTCTGACAATGAGCAGTTCTTC.

The chain carries TRBV6-5 and TRBJ1-2, with 8 bases identical to TRBD1. CDR3 size: 13 residues. V trimming: 5 bases; J trimming: 6 bases; junction bases outside the gene matches: 5. Germline V gene data show CDR1 as MNHEY and CDR2 as SVGAGI. Here the CDR3 reads CASSLTGAHGYTF. The DNA for the CDR3 is TGTGCCAGCAGTCTGACAGGGGCACATGGCTACACCTTC.

The V gene is TRBV7-8, the J gene TRBJ1-5; tentatively, D is TRBD1 (6 bases). The V gene's germline CDR1 is SGHVS and CDR2 FQNEAQ. V was shortened by 5 bases and J by 0 bases, with 14 bases between the two germline ends. The CDR3 consists of 16 residues. This CDR3 is CASSPRQVYSNQPQHF. In DNA form, the CDR3 reads TGTGCCAGCAGCCCTAGACAGGTCTATAGCAATCAGCCCCAGCATTTT.

The chain is built from TRBV4-1 and TRBJ2-7; 7 bases align to TRBD2. Trimming at V came to 1 base and at J to 5 bases, leaving 2 bases not matched to a gene. The CDR3 sequence is 13 residues long. CDR1 and CDR2 (germline): MGHRA, YSYEKL. Here the CDR3 DNA reads TGCGCCAGCAGCCAAGTGGGGGGGGACGAGCAGTACTTC. Its protein product is CASSQVGGDEQYF.

The V call is TRBV5-1, the J call TRBJ2-1, with 7 nucleotides matching TRBD2. Losses at the gene ends were 3 bases for V and 0 bases for J; bases not matched to a gene: 6. The CDR3 totals 16 residues. Germline V CDR1 and CDR2: SGHRS, YFSETQ. This CDR3 is CASSSGTTSSYNEQFF. The CDR3 region has the DNA TGCGCCAGCAGCTCGGGGACTACCAGCTCCTACAATGAGCAGTTCTTC.

The V call is TRBV18, the J call TRBJ1-1; the match to TRBD1 covers 8 bases. Germline CDR1 is KGHSH and CDR2 is LQKENI. The CDR3 totals 14 residues. Germline trimming cut 4 bases from V and 6 bases from J; bases unmatched to any gene: 7. CDR3 in DNA: TGTGCCAGCTCACTAGGACAGGGAAGTCCTGAAGCTTTCTTT. This codes for CASSLGQGSPEAFF.

The chain carries TRBV18 and TRBJ1-1; D might be TRBD1 (6 bases). The ends were cut back, 4 bases at V and 13 bases at J, with 16 bases in the middle. Germline CDR1 and CDR2: KGHSH and LQKENI. This CDR3 comprises 12 residues. CDR3 DNA sequence: TGTGCCAGCTCACTACCGGACAGAAAAGGTTTCTTT. This sequence encodes CASSLPDRKGFF. Combining the CDR3 with reference TRBV18 and TRBJ1-1 gives the whole variable domain NAGVMQNPRHLVRRRGQEARLRCSPMKGHSHVYWYRQLPEEGLKFMVYLQKENIIDESGMPKERFSAEFPKEGPSILRIQQVVRGDSAAYFCASSLPDRKGFFGQGTRLTVV.

The chain couples TRBV6-2 or TRBV6-3 to TRBJ2-3, with a weak D call TRBD1 (6 bases). Germline CDR1 is MNHEY and CDR2 is SVGEGT. Trimming took off 5 bases at V and 6 bases at J, with 12 bases between the two ends. The CDR3 contains 13 residues. In DNA, the CDR3 is TGTGCCAGCAGTAGTTACAGGGCCGATACGCAGTATTTT. Protein product: CASSSYRADTQYF.

The chain combines TRBV4-2 with TRBJ1-6; 10 nucleotides line up with TRBD1. V gave up 2 bases and J gave up 7 bases; unmatched junction bases: 8. CDR1 and CDR2 from the germline V gene are LGHNA and YNFKEQ. The CDR3 is 17 amino acids. CDR3 amino acids: CASSQPRTGGGNSPLHF. For the CDR3, the DNA is TGTGCCAGCAGCCAACCTAGGACAGGGGGAGGCAATTCACCCCTCCACTTT.

The V gene is TRBV18, the J gene TRBJ2-1, with a tentative D call TRBD1 (7 bases). This CDR3 is 14 amino acids long. Germline values: CDR1 KGHSH, CDR2 LQKENI. Trimming cost V 4 bases and J 8 bases, with 15 bases left between them. CDR3 DNA: TGTGCCAGCTCACTAAGGACAGGAGGGGATGAGCAGTTCTTC. The encoded protein is CASSLRTGGDEQFF. The whole variable domain, remainder taken from reference TRBV18 and TRBJ2-1, is NAGVMQNPRHLVRRRGQEARLRCSPMKGHSHVYWYRQLPEEGLKFMVYLQKENIIDESGMPKERFSAEFPKEGPSILRIQQVVRGDSAAYFCASSLRTGGDEQFFGPGTRLTVL.

This clone has a handful of counts. The chain couples TRBV7-9 to TRBJ2-7; 8 positions match TRBD1. The V gene end was trimmed by 5 bases and the J gene end by 3 bases; junction bases not matched to a gene: 6. Germline V gene lookup returns CDR1 SEHNR and CDR2 FQNEAQ (reference sequence). The CDR3 runs to 14 residues. The CDR3 coding sequence is TGTGCCAGCAGCCCCGGACAGGGCTACTACGAGCAGTACTTC. Translated, it gives CASSPGQGYYEQYF.

The chain employs TRBV4-1 and TRBJ1-1, with D perhaps matching TRBD1 (5 bases). Germline V lookup: CDR1 MGHRA, CDR2 YSYEKL. Trimming removed 0 bases at V and 5 bases at J, with 10 bases between. This CDR3 spans 14 amino acids. The CDR3 is CASSQDQGGTEAFF. In DNA, the CDR3 is TGCGCCAGCAGCCAAGATCAGGGTGGGACTGAAGCTTTCTTT.

The CDR3 DNA reads as TGTGCCAGCAGCGTAGCTAATCGAGGAGATGAGCAGTTCTTC. Translating it yields CASSVANRGDEQFF. V is TRBV9 and J is TRBJ2-1; D is undetermined. Trimming removed 0 bases from V and 8 bases from J, with 12 bases in between. Germline CDR1 SGDLS, CDR2 YYNGEE. The CDR3 loop spans 14 amino acids.

The CDR3 coding sequence is TGCGCCAGCAGCTTGGGGGGACTAGCGGGAGAAGAGACCCAGTACTTC. Translated, it gives CASSLGGLAGEETQYF. The chain employs TRBV5-1 and TRBJ2-5; 14 nucleotides align to TRBD2. The germline CDR1 and CDR2 sequences are SGHRS and YFSETQ. The V and J ends lost 0 bases and 3 bases, in that order; junction bases with no gene match: 1. This CDR3 is built from 16 residues.

The chain employs TRBV28 and TRBJ1-2; tentatively, D is TRBD1 (5 bases). The CDR3 totals 11 residues. CDR1 and CDR2 (germline): MDHEN, SYDVKM. With 7 bases removed from V and 8 bases from J, the gap between germline ends came to 11 bases. DNA for the CDR3: TGTGCCAGCATATCAGGGCGAGGCTACACCTTC. It encodes CASISGRGYTF.

This sequence joins TRBV4-3 and TRBJ2-1; D not certain. CDR1 and CDR2 from the germline V gene are LGHNA and YSLEER. The V end was cut by 0 bases, the J end by 5 bases, with 11 bases between. This CDR3 has 15 amino acids. The CDR3 spells CASSQDKRSHNEQFF. The CDR3 DNA reads as TGCGCCAGCAGCCAAGATAAGAGATCCCACAATGAGCAGTTCTTC.

The chain is built from TRBV30 and TRBJ2-5; D unclear. The CDR3 has 10 amino acids. V was trimmed by 2 bases and J by 5 bases, leaving 3 bases between them. Looked up from germline, CDR1 is GTSNPN and CDR2 is SVGIG (reference sequence). Here the CDR3 reads CAWSQETQYF. The CDR3 bases are TGTGCCTGGAGTCAGGAGACCCAGTACTTC.

The chain's CDR3 is CASNREQHTEAFF. The DNA of the CDR3 is TGTGCCAGCAACAGGGAGCAACACACTGAAGCTTTCTTT. This sequence joins TRBV2 and TRBJ1-1, with D possibly matching TRBD1 (6 bases). The CDR3 sequence is 13 residues long. Germline V gene sequence: CDR1 SNHLY, CDR2 FYNNEI. V gave up 7 bases and J gave up 3 bases, with 12 bases separating them.

CDR3 region: CASSPRQENSYNEQFF. The CDR3 bases are TGCGCCAGCAGCCCTCGACAGGAAAACTCCTACAATGAGCAGTTCTTC. This chain connects TRBV4-3 to TRBJ2-1; D might be TRBD1 (6 bases). The V gene lost 4 bases and the J gene lost 0 bases, with 13 bases spanning the gap. The V gene's germline CDR1 is LGHNA and CDR2 YSLEER. This CDR3 contains 16 residues.

V usage is TRBV30 and J usage is TRBJ2-2; 9 nucleotides line up with TRBD1. From germline, CDR1 is GTSNPN and CDR2 SVGIG (reference sequence). CDR3 length: 14 amino acids. V lost 5 bases, J lost 3 bases, and 4 bases stayed unmatched. CDR3 sequence: CAWGGQGHTGELFF. The CDR3 nucleotides are TGTGCCTGGGGGGGACAGGGCCACACCGGGGAGCTGTTTTTT.

The chain employs TRBV10-3 and TRBJ2-6; TRBD1 agrees at 9 bases. CDR1 and CDR2 (germline): ENHRY, SYGVKD. With V trimmed by 1 base and J by 2 bases, 6 bases remained unmatched. This CDR3 contains 18 residues. In DNA form, the CDR3 reads TGTGCCATCAGTGAGTTCGGGACAGGGAACCCTGGGGCCAACGTCCTGACTTTC. It is translated as CAISEFGTGNPGANVLTF.

The J gene is TRBJ1-5, the V gene TRBV28; 11 nucleotides agree with TRBD1. The V gene end was trimmed by 3 bases and the J gene end by 1 base; junction bases not matched to a gene: 2. The germline V gene encodes CDR1 MDHEN and CDR2 SYDVKM. The CDR3 length is 16 residues. The CDR3 here is CASSFRDRGSNQPQHF. Written as DNA, the CDR3 is TGTGCCAGCAGTTTCAGGGACAGGGGGAGCAATCAGCCCCAGCATTTT.